The 13 T cell receptor beta chains reported below all come from one sample, sequenced in a study of T cells in Graves' hyperthyroidism and ophthalmopathy. Template material for amplifying TCR beta CDR3 regions consisted of RNA transcripts. First-round RT-PCR of the TCR CDR3 relied on the HTBI primer set. TCRdb called the multiplex PCR reads again in MiXCR, with one record for every CDR3 protein. This sample has about 250,000 distinct CDR3 sequences; about 16% occur once, and the top ten carry 30% to 35%. Input material: blood. The receptors here all came from a woman aged 45-60 years with Graves' hyperthyroidism that later progressed to Graves' ophthalmopathy.

This clonotype was seen at least ten times. The rearrangement uses TRBV6-1 and TRBJ1-1, with a tentative D call TRBD1 (5 bases). This CDR3 is 13 amino acids long. The germline CDR1 and CDR2 sequences are MNHNS and SASEGT. Trimming left V 7 bases short and J 6 bases short, with 15 bases between. The CDR3 region has the DNA TGTGCCAGCAATAAACCGGGGGGTGCTGAAGCTTTCTTT. This translates into CASNKPGGAEAFF.

This clonotype has ten or more counts. The V gene is TRBV18, the J gene TRBJ2-7; 13 bases align to TRBD2. Germline V gene sequence: CDR1 KGHSH, CDR2 LQKENI. V dropped 2 bases and J dropped 4; count of bases not matched to a gene: 5. This CDR3 has 16 amino acids. Written as DNA, the CDR3 is TGTGCCAGCTCACCAAGGCAGGGACTAGCGGGGTACGAGCAGTACTTC. Translated, it gives CASSPRQGLAGYEQYF.

This clonotype came up many times. The CDR3 spells CATSRGGGRARDEQFF. The CDR3 DNA follows: TGTGCCACCAGCAGAGGAGGCGGGAGGGCTAGGGATGAGCAGTTCTTC. J is TRBJ2-1 and V is TRBV15; TRBD2 matches 9 bases. CDR3 length: 16 amino acids. The germline V gene encodes CDR1 LNHNV and CDR2 YYDKDF (reference sequence). Trimming removed 1 base from V and 8 bases from J; junction bases left unmatched: 9. Full variable domain (missing parts from reference TRBV15 and TRBJ2-1): DAMVIQNPRYQVTQFGKPVTLSCSQTLNHNVMYWYQQKSSQAPKLLFHYYDKDFNNEADTPDNFQSRRPNTSFCFLDIRSPGLGDTAMYLCATSRGGGRARDEQFFGPGTRLTVL.

This clonotype was seen a handful of times. The chain carries TRBV20-1 and TRBJ1-1, with 11 bases matching TRBD1. The J segment lost 4 bases and the V segment lost 2 bases, leaving 3 bases of the junction unmatched. Per the germline V gene, CDR1 is DFQATT and CDR2 is SNEGSKA (reference sequence). The CDR3 runs 14 residues. This chain's CDR3 is CSARQDRGLTEAFF. CDR3 sequence (DNA): TGCAGTGCTAGACAGGACAGGGGGCTCACTGAAGCTTTCTTT.

The chain carries TRBV19 and TRBJ1-1, with D tentatively TRBD1 (6 bases). Per germline, CDR1 LNHDA and CDR2 SQIVND (reference sequence). The ends were cut back, 7 bases at V and 4 bases at J, with 13 bases in the middle. CDR3 length: 13 amino acids. The CDR3 DNA reads as TGTGCCAGTACCCTTGGGGGGCTCACTGAAGCTTTCTTT. This translates into CASTLGGLTEAFF. The variable domain in full, with the rest retrieved from reference TRBV19 and TRBJ1-1, is DGGITQSPKYLFRKEGQNVTLSCEQNLNHDAMYWYRQDPGQGLRLIYYSQIVNDFQKGDIAEGYSVSREKKESFPLTVTSAQKNPTAFYLCASTLGGLTEAFFGQGTRLTVV.

The chain uses TRBV20-1 and TRBJ2-3, with 11 bases lining up with TRBD2. Germline assignment: CDR1 DFQATT and CDR2 SNEGSKA (reference sequence). The length of the CDR3 is 15 residues. V trimming: 5 bases; J trimming: 0 bases; junction bases outside the gene matches: 4. CDR3 DNA sequence: TGCAGTGCTGGGGGACTAGCGGATAGCACAGATACGCAGTATTTT. Protein sequence: CSAGGLADSTDTQYF.

This clonotype turned up a few times. This rearrangement joins TRBV12-5 to TRBJ2-7, with D perhaps given as TRBD1 or TRBD2 (5 bases each). This CDR3 spans 14 amino acids. V lost 6 bases, J lost 4 bases, and 16 bases lay in between. The germline CDR1 and CDR2 sequences are LGHNT and FRNRAP. CDR3 residues: CASGYRDRLYEQYF. The CDR3 nucleotides are TGTGCTAGTGGCTATAGGGACCGATTGTACGAGCAGTACTTC.

This clonotype was seen many times. V and J are TRBV6-1 and TRBJ2-7, with 11 bases aligning to TRBD2. The germline CDR1 and CDR2 sequences are MNHNS and SASEGT. J gave up 5 bases and V 6 bases, and 12 bases lay outside the gene matches. The CDR3 length is 16 residues. Here the CDR3 reads CASRGTLLAGVDEQYF. The CDR3, as DNA: TGTGCCAGCAGGGGGACCTTACTAGCGGGAGTAGACGAGCAGTACTTC.

In this sample, this clonotype turned up many times. This chain uses TRBV18 with TRBJ2-7; D gene unclear. CDR3 length: 15 residues. The germline CDR1 and CDR2 sequences are KGHSH and LQKENI. Trimming stripped 6 bases from V and 3 bases from J, with 18 bases between. The CDR3 DNA reads as TGTGCCAGCTCCCTGGCCCGGACGCCTGTCTACGAGCAGTACTTC. Protein sequence: CASSLARTPVYEQYF.

This clonotype was seen at least ten times. The chain recombines TRBV6-5 with TRBJ1-5, with D uncertain. The CDR3 loop spans 14 amino acids. V was shortened by 0 bases and J by 6 bases, with 9 bases between the two germline ends. Germline CDR1 reads MNHEY; CDR2 reads SVGAGI. The CDR3 here is CASSYSSWGQPQHF. CDR3 in DNA: TGTGCCAGCAGTTACTCGTCTTGGGGTCAGCCCCAGCATTTT.

This clonotype showed up just a few times. Written as DNA, the CDR3 is TGCAGTGCTAGGGGGGGGGCCGTAGAGAATTCACCCCTCCACTTT. This gives the protein CSARGGAVENSPLHF. V and J are TRBV20-1 and TRBJ1-6, with D perhaps TRBD1 (6 bases). Germline CDR1 is DFQATT and CDR2 is SNEGSKA (reference sequence). The CDR3 consists of 15 residues. Deletions cut 3 bases from V and 7 bases from J, with 16 bases between.

This clonotype was observed at least ten times. The J gene is TRBJ2-1, the V gene TRBV6-1; weak D call: TRBD2 (6 bases). V was pared by 2 bases and J by 4 bases, with 15 bases between. Germline CDR1 and CDR2: MNHNS and SASEGT. The CDR3 length is 16 residues. CDR3 protein: CASSEQVGLPYNEQFF. For the CDR3, the DNA is TGTGCCAGCAGTGAACAGGTGGGACTTCCTTACAATGAGCAGTTCTTC.

This clonotype was picked up many times. The genes are TRBV2 and TRBJ1-2, with D hard to call. The V gene's germline CDR1 is SNHLY and CDR2 FYNNEI. The CDR3 has 11 residues. V dropped 2 bases and J dropped 9 bases, with 7 bases sitting between them. The CDR3 spells CASSEPSSYTF. CDR3 DNA sequence: TGTGCCAGCAGTGAACCTTCTAGCTACACCTTC.